The 24 T cell receptor beta chains below were found in one sample sequenced in a study of blood T cell repertoires in COVID-19 (dated by TCRdb to about 2020). The library relied on the immunoSEQ multiplex PCR assay. As stored in TCRdb, this immuneACCESS dataset retains in-frame rearrangements with V and J assigned. A fraction of the clones does not appear; measured against another copy, unresolved V genes explain less than half of the discrepancy, and the remainder lacks a known reason. This sample holds 200,000 to 300,000 clones; approximately 88% were observed only once. Together, the top ten hold 2% to 3% of the sample. The sample was PBMCs or T cells enriched from blood (not recorded which). The receptors shown here come from a woman between 40 and 50 years old with acute COVID-19.

This CDR3 is CASSGGQGGGEQFF. Here the CDR3 DNA reads TGTGCCAGCAGCGGCGGACAGGGTGGAGGTGAGCAGTTCTTC. The chain has TRBV6-5 and TRBJ2-1, with 8 nucleotides matching TRBD1. The CDR3 runs to 14 residues. After removal of 6 bases from V and 9 bases from J, the junction contained 10 bases not matched to a gene. CDR1 and CDR2 (germline): MNHEY, SVGAGI.

The V call is TRBV4-2, the J call TRBJ1-2; D uncertain. This CDR3 is 10 amino acids long. Trimming stripped 4 bases from V and 10 bases from J, with 7 bases between. CDR1 and CDR2 from the germline V gene are LGHNA and YNFKEQ. The CDR3 sequence: CASSRHYYTF. CDR3 bases: TGTGCCAGCAGCCGGCATTACTACACCTTC.

A single count supports this clone. The chain links TRBV7-8 to TRBJ2-6; the D gene is possibly TRBD1 (5 bases). CDR1 SGHVS and CDR2 FQNEAQ come from the germline V gene. The V end was cut by 1 base, the J end by 0 bases, with 10 bases between. This CDR3 has 17 amino acids. The CDR3 is CASSLDRLTSGANVLTF. As DNA, the CDR3 is TGTGCCAGCAGCTTAGACAGGTTAACCTCTGGGGCCAACGTCCTGACTTTC.

This chain joins TRBV29-1 and TRBJ1-5, with 9 bases lining up with TRBD1. The CDR3 length is 14 residues. Trimming at V came to 6 bases and at J to 1 base, leaving 4 bases not matched to a gene. The V gene's germline CDR1 is SQVTM and CDR2 ANQGSEA. The chain's CDR3 is CSVRQGGSNQPQHF. CDR3 coding DNA: TGCAGCGTGCGACAGGGGGGAAGCAATCAGCCCCAGCATTTT.

The rearrangement joins TRBV9 to TRBJ1-4; maybe TRBD1 (5 bases). CDR1 is SGDLS and CDR2 is YYNGEE in the germline V gene. This CDR3 is built from 14 residues. V lost 3 bases and J 11 bases, leaving 17 bases between the germline ends. CDR3: CASSDSEDGGKLFF. Here the CDR3 DNA reads TGTGCCAGCAGCGACAGCGAGGACGGGGGGAAACTGTTTTTT.

This rearrangement joins TRBV19 to TRBJ1-6; 9 positions match TRBD1. The CDR3 loop spans 15 amino acids. Germline CDR1 and CDR2: LNHDA and SQIVND (reference sequence). The V gene end was trimmed by 6 bases and the J gene end by 2 bases; junction bases not matched to a gene: 2. The CDR3 protein is CASRGQGTYNSPLHF. The CDR3 region has the DNA TGTGCCAGTAGGGGACAGGGAACCTATAATTCACCCCTCCACTTT. The entire variable domain, with the rest obtained from reference TRBV19 and TRBJ1-6, is as follows: DGGITQSPKYLFRKEGQNVTLSCEQNLNHDAMYWYRQDPGQGLRLIYYSQIVNDFQKGDIAEGYSVSREKKESFPLTVTSAQKNPTAFYLCASRGQGTYNSPLHFGNGTRLTVT.

This clone was seen once. V gene TRBV14 combines with J gene TRBJ2-3, with a weak D call TRBD1 (6 bases). Germline CDR1 SGHDN, CDR2 FVKESK. The CDR3 length is 15 residues. V was shortened by 2 bases and J by 4 bases, with 13 bases between the two germline ends. The CDR3 loop reads CASSQTRGYADTQYF. In nucleotides, the CDR3 is TGTGCCAGCAGCCAAACCAGGGGTTACGCAGATACGCAGTATTTT.

About this clone itself: Other DNA sequences of this sample code for an identical CDR3. The J gene is TRBJ1-3, the V gene TRBV6-5; D is unresolved. This CDR3 is 16 amino acids long. Trimming pared 0 bases from V and 0 bases from J, leaving 9 bases between. The germline CDR1 and CDR2 sequences are MNHEY and SVGAGI. The CDR3 loop reads CASSYSRASSGNTIYF. CDR3 coding DNA: TGTGCCAGCAGTTACTCACGAGCCTCCTCTGGAAACACCATATATTTT.

The V gene is TRBV4-3, the J gene TRBJ1-6; possibly TRBD1 for D (6 bases). Between the trimmed V and J ends, which lost 0 bases and 4 bases, there was a span of 7 bases. CDR1 is LGHNA, CDR2 YSLEER, per germline. This CDR3 has 15 residues. The CDR3 region is CASSQDTGYNSPLHF. CDR3 DNA: TGCGCCAGCAGCCAAGATACAGGGTATAATTCACCCCTCCACTTT.

The genes are TRBV30 and TRBJ2-2, with D tentatively TRBD2 (5 bases). Germline V gives CDR1 GTSNPN, CDR2 SVGIG (reference sequence). The CDR3 extends over 13 amino acids. Deletions cut 8 bases from V and 2 bases from J, with 12 bases between. The CDR3 region is CATGERNTGELFF. CDR3 in DNA: TGTGCCACCGGGGAGAGAAACACCGGGGAGCTGTTTTTT. Together with reference TRBV30 and TRBJ2-2, the CDR3 gives the full variable domain: SQTIHQWPATLVQPVGSPLSLECTVEGTSNPNLYWYRQAAGRGLQLLFYSVGIGQISSEVPQNLSASRPQDRQFILSSKKLLLSDSGFYLCATGERNTGELFFGEGSRLTVL.

V and J are TRBV12-3 or TRBV12-4 and TRBJ1-5, with D unclear. Trimming removed 5 bases at V and 4 bases at J, with 9 bases between. This CDR3 is 13 amino acids long. The CDR3 nucleotides are TGTGCCAGCAGTCGGACGGGGAATCAGCCCCAGCATTTT. The encoded protein is CASSRTGNQPQHF.

This clone appeared a single time. The CDR3 ends on some other residue instead of the conserved phenylalanine or tryptophan, so this is likely a read error. The DNA is left out, because the CDR3 cannot be placed on it with certainty; the CDR3 is given as TCRdb lists it. This rearrangement joins TRBV10-3 to TRBJ1-6; the tabulated D call, TRBD1, remains unverified against the DNA. From its first to its last residue, the CDR3 has 11 amino acids. CDR1 and CDR2 from the germline V gene are ENHRY and SYGVKD. This chain's CDR3 is CAISDGEGQVI.

The V gene is TRBV2, the J gene TRBJ2-5, with TRBD1 identical over 12 bases. This CDR3 is built from 15 residues. Germline V gene sequence: CDR1 SNHLY, CDR2 FYNNEI. V was clipped by 5 bases and J by 2 bases; unmatched bases: 3. Here the CDR3 reads CASSWDRGPQETQYF. The DNA for the CDR3 is TGTGCCAGCAGTTGGGACAGGGGGCCTCAAGAGACCCAGTACTTC.

J is TRBJ1-1 and V is TRBV7-9, with D maybe TRBD1 (5 bases). The CDR3 loop spans 14 amino acids. Germline-derived CDR1 and CDR2 are SEHNR and FQNEAQ (reference sequence). V was clipped by 4 bases and J by 4 bases, with 13 bases between them. The CDR3 DNA sequence: TGTGCCAGCAGCTCAGGGTCCGCGGTCACTGAAGCTTTCTTT. Protein sequence: CASSSGSAVTEAFF.

This clone occurred once. The CDR3 region is CAVRPGDPYNEQFF. The CDR3, as DNA: TGTGCCGTAAGACCGGGAGACCCCTACAATGAGCAGTTCTTC. This chain uses TRBV5-4 with TRBJ2-1; maybe TRBD2 (6 bases). CDR3 size: 14 residues. The germline CDR1 and CDR2 sequences are SGHNT and YYREEE (reference sequence). V was shortened by 10 bases and J by 2 bases, with 16 bases between the two germline ends. The whole variable domain, filled in from reference TRBV5-4 and TRBJ2-1, reads ETGVTQSPTHLIKTRGQQVTLRCSSQSGHNTVSWYQQALGQGPQFIFQYYREEENGRGNFPPRFSGLQFPNYSSELNVNALELDDSALYLCAVRPGDPYNEQFFGPGTRLTVL.

The chain joins TRBV24-1 to TRBJ1-5; D is ambiguous. The CDR3 is 14 residues long. Deletions cut 5 bases from V and 0 bases from J, with 7 bases between. Germline CDR1 reads KGHDR; CDR2 reads SFDVKD. CDR3: CATSGEPSNQPQHF. The CDR3 bases are TGTGCCACCAGTGGGGAGCCTAGCAATCAGCCCCAGCATTTT.

The CDR3 here is CASSEGANQETQYF. CDR3 sequence (DNA): TGTGCCAGCAGTGAAGGGGCTAATCAAGAGACCCAGTACTTC. This chain joins TRBV2 and TRBJ2-5; D gene unclear. The CDR3 is 14 residues long. V was shortened by 1 base and J by 2 bases, with 8 bases between the two germline ends. CDR1 SNHLY and CDR2 FYNNEI come from the germline V gene.

This clone was counted once. The J gene is TRBJ1-1, the V gene TRBV9; D gene uncertain. The CDR3 length is 13 residues. In germline, CDR1 is SGDLS, CDR2 YYNGEE. V was cut by 4 bases and J by 1 base, with 8 bases left in between. CDR3 DNA: TGTGCCAGCAGCCCCGACTGGAACACTGAAGCTTTCTTT. Residues: CASSPDWNTEAFF.

The gene calls are TRBV5-1 and TRBJ1-4; D is unclear. The CDR3 length is 14 residues. In germline, CDR1 is SGHRS, CDR2 YFSETQ. Trimming stripped 1 base from V and 7 bases from J, with 11 bases between. The CDR3 region has the DNA TGCGCCAGCAGCTTGAACAGCGGTGCTGAAAAACTGTTTTTT. Protein sequence: CASSLNSGAEKLFF.

The rearrangement uses TRBV7-9 and TRBJ1-3; D possibly corresponds to TRBD1 (5 bases). Germline CDR1 and CDR2: SEHNR and FQNEAQ (reference sequence). V lost 5 bases and J 1 base, leaving 12 bases between the germline ends. This CDR3 contains 15 residues. The CDR3 bases are TGTGCCAGCAGCCAATCAGGGACTTCTGGAAACACCATATATTTT. This encodes CASSQSGTSGNTIYF.

V is TRBV3-1 (or the pseudogene TRBV3-2) and J is TRBJ1-5; D is uncertain. The V gene lost 1 base and the J gene lost 7 bases, with 5 bases spanning the gap. The CDR3 length is 12 residues. CDR1 and CDR2 (germline): LGHDT, YNNKEL (reference sequence). The CDR3 sequence: CASSQAGQPQHF. The CDR3 DNA reads TGTGCCAGCAGCCAAGCCGGGCAGCCCCAGCATTTT.

The chain couples TRBV27 to TRBJ1-2; 9 bases match TRBD1. This CDR3 contains 15 residues. Germline CDR1 and CDR2: MNHEY and SMNVEV (reference sequence). The trim removed 4 bases at V and 6 bases at J, leaving 9 bases unmatched. The CDR3 sequence: CASSSGLGTGNGYTF. The CDR3 DNA reads as TGTGCCAGCAGTTCCGGTTTAGGGACAGGGAATGGCTACACCTTC.

The chain combines TRBV7-9 with TRBJ2-7, with 7 nucleotides matching TRBD2. This CDR3 spans 14 amino acids. Germline CDR1 reads SEHNR; CDR2 reads FQNEAQ (reference sequence). V shed 3 bases and J 12 bases; nucleotides not matched to a gene: 14. For the CDR3, the DNA is TGTGCCAGCAGCTTCTCCACCACTAGCGCCCTAAGGTACTTC. It specifies CASSFSTTSALRYF. Variable domain in full (rest from reference TRBV7-9 and TRBJ2-7): DTGVSQNPRHKITKRGQNVTFRCDPISEHNRLYWYRQTLGQGPEFLTYFQNEAQLEKSRLLSDRFSAERPKGSFSTLEIQRTEQGDSAMYLCASSFSTTSALRYFGPGTRLTVT.

The chain recombines TRBV5-4 with TRBJ2-2, with D perhaps TRBD2 (6 bases). Per the germline V gene, CDR1 is SGHNT and CDR2 is YYREEE (reference sequence). This CDR3 is 15 amino acids long. Trimming cost V 2 bases and J 7 bases, with 15 bases left between them. DNA of the CDR3: TGTGCCAGCAGCTTTGGGGCGGGATTAAACGGGGAGCTGTTTTTT. Translation: CASSFGAGLNGELFF.